This is a list of T cell receptor beta chains from one sample in a study of blood T cells in healthy people across ages. TCRdb called the 5' RACE reads again in MiXCR, with one record for every CDR3 protein. The sample lists 1.5 million to 2 million distinct CDR3 sequences; about 50% were seen once. Sequencing input: blood. Receptors were obtained from a woman aged 40-49 years in good health. The CDR3 runs from the conserved cysteine through the conserved F or W. A D gene is named only where the DNA matches it firmly. Size is stated for part of the rows, as once, few or many counts, or as a class when the clone is expanded.

clone_size: .; v_call: TRBV5-8; d_call: TRBD1; j_call: TRBJ2-6; cdr3_aa: CASSLWQGVDSGANVLTF; cdr3_nt: TGTGCCAGCAGCTTGTGGCAGGGGGTAGACTCTGGGGCCAACGTCCTGACTTTC
clone_size: .; v_call: TRBV7-8; d_call: TRBD1; j_call: TRBJ1-4; cdr3_aa: CASSSVAWTGAGKLFF; cdr3_nt: TGTGCCAGCAGCTCTGTTGCCTGGACAGGGGCCGGAAAACTGTTTTTT
clone_size: once; v_call: TRBV5-1; d_call: .; j_call: TRBJ2-3; cdr3_aa: CATQGAPSTDTQYF; cdr3_nt: TGCGCCACCCAGGGAGCTCCTTCCACAGATACGCAGTATTTT
clone_size: few; v_call: TRBV27; d_call: TRBD1; j_call: TRBJ2-3; cdr3_aa: CASSLSVTGVYTDTQYF; cdr3_nt: TGTGCCAGCAGTTTATCCGTGACAGGGGTTTACACAGATACGCAGTATTTT
clone_size: .; v_call: TRBV7-2; d_call: TRBD2; j_call: TRBJ2-7; cdr3_aa: CASSLAGSHEQYF; cdr3_nt: TGTGCCAGCAGCCTAGCGGGGAGCCACGAGCAGTACTTC
clone_size: .; v_call: TRBV5-1; d_call: .; j_call: TRBJ1-5; cdr3_aa: CASSLAPGISNQPQHF; cdr3_nt: TGCGCCAGCAGCTTGGCCCCGGGAATTAGCAATCAGCCCCAGCATTTT
clone_size: .; v_call: TRBV10-3; d_call: .; j_call: TRBJ1-1; cdr3_aa: CAISETELGTEAFF; cdr3_nt: TGTGCCATCAGTGAAACCGAGTTAGGCACTGAAGCTTTCTTT
clone_size: .; v_call: TRBV9; d_call: .; j_call: TRBJ2-5; cdr3_aa: CASSVGIGPFQETQYF; cdr3_nt: TGTGCCAGCAGCGTAGGAATCGGACCCTTCCAAGAGACCCAGTACTTC
clone_size: once; v_call: TRBV4-3; d_call: TRBD1; j_call: TRBJ1-1; cdr3_aa: CASSLQGYGTEAFF; cdr3_nt: TGCGCCAGCAGCCTACAGGGGTACGGCACTGAAGCTTTCTTT
clone_size: few; v_call: TRBV7-2; d_call: .; j_call: TRBJ1-2; cdr3_aa: CASSQTPGGLDYGYTF; cdr3_nt: TGTGCCAGCAGCCAAACTCCGGGGGGGCTGGACTATGGCTACACCTTC
clone_size: .; v_call: TRBV6-5; d_call: .; j_call: TRBJ1-1; cdr3_aa: CASSYSTSTEAFF; cdr3_nt: TGTGCCAGCAGTTACTCTACGAGCACTGAAGCTTTCTTT
clone_size: .; v_call: TRBV7-9; d_call: .; j_call: TRBJ2-1; cdr3_aa: CASSLVRSSGLNNEQFF; cdr3_nt: TGTGCCAGCAGCTTAGTAAGGTCCTCAGGTTTGAACAATGAGCAGTTCTTC
clone_size: .; v_call: TRBV5-1; d_call: TRBD2; j_call: TRBJ2-3; cdr3_aa: CASSSGLAGDTDTQYF; cdr3_nt: TGCGCCAGCAGCAGCGGACTAGCGGGGGACACAGATACGCAGTATTTT
clone_size: .; v_call: TRBV3-1; d_call: .; j_call: TRBJ1-2; cdr3_aa: CASSPHRRESNYGYTF; cdr3_nt: TGTGCCAGCAGCCCCCACCGAAGGGAGTCTAACTATGGCTACACCTTC
clone_size: .; v_call: TRBV12-3/TRBV12-4; d_call: .; j_call: TRBJ2-1; cdr3_aa: CASSFSGSYNERFF; cdr3_nt: TGTGCCAGCAGTTTTTCCGGCTCCTACAATGAGCGGTTCTTC
clone_size: few; v_call: TRBV3-1; d_call: TRBD2; j_call: TRBJ2-1; cdr3_aa: CASSHPRSGGQFF; cdr3_nt: TGTGCCAGCAGCCACCCTCGGAGCGGGGGTCAGTTCTTC
clone_size: .; v_call: TRBV4-2; d_call: .; j_call: TRBJ2-5; cdr3_aa: CASSQDPGGSVEETQYF; cdr3_nt: TGTGCCAGCAGCCAAGATCCCGGGGGCTCCGTAGAAGAGACCCAGTACTTC
clone_size: .; v_call: TRBV20-1; d_call: .; j_call: TRBJ1-2; cdr3_aa: CSARDSQVYGYTF; cdr3_nt: TGCAGTGCTAGAGATAGCCAGGTCTATGGCTACACCTTC
clone_size: once; v_call: TRBV28; d_call: .; j_call: TRBJ2-7; cdr3_aa: CASSFRGSRYEQYF; cdr3_nt: TGTGCCAGCAGTTTCCGGGGCTCGAGGTACGAGCAGTACTTC
clone_size: .; v_call: TRBV7-9; d_call: .; j_call: TRBJ1-2; cdr3_aa: CASSHRHSSNYGYTF; cdr3_nt: TGTGCCAGCAGCCACCGACATTCGTCGAACTATGGCTACACCTTC
clone_size: few; v_call: TRBV14; d_call: .; j_call: TRBJ2-7; cdr3_aa: CASSQERGRPYEQYF; cdr3_nt: TGTGCCAGCAGCCAAGAGAGAGGCCGTCCCTACGAGCAGTACTTC
clone_size: .; v_call: TRBV11-3; d_call: TRBD2; j_call: TRBJ2-3; cdr3_aa: CASSPSGGVLDTQYF; cdr3_nt: TGTGCCAGCAGCCCGTCGGGGGGGGTGCTGGATACGCAGTATTTT
clone_size: .; v_call: TRBV6-5; d_call: .; j_call: TRBJ2-5; cdr3_aa: CASSYLNSQETQYF; cdr3_nt: TGTGCCAGCAGTTACCTCAACAGTCAAGAGACCCAGTACTTC
clone_size: .; v_call: TRBV28; d_call: .; j_call: TRBJ1-2; cdr3_aa: CASSLKAGRLYGYTF; cdr3_nt: TGTGCCAGCAGTTTAAAGGCAGGGAGGTTGTATGGCTACACCTTC